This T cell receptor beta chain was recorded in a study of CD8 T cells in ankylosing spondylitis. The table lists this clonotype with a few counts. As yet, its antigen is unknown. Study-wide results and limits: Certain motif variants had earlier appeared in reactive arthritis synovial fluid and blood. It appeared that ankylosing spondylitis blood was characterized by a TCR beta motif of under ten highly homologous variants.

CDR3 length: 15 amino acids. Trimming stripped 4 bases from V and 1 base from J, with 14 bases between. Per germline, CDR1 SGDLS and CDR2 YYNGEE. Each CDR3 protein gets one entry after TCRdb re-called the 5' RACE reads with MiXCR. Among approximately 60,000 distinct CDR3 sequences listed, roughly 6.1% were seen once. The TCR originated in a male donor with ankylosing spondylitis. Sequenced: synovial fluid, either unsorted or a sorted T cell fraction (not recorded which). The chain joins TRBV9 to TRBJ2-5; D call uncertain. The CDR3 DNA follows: TGTGCCAGCAGCAATACATTAGGGTTCCAAGAGACCCAGTACTTC. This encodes CASSNTLGFQETQYF.